This entry is about one T cell receptor (beta chain). Its antigen remains unidentified. The sample comes from a study of T cell responses to AZD1222 COVID-19 vaccine. General study findings and limits: Spike-wide coverage was observed for vaccine-associated CD4 TCRs, with dominant responses at 160-218 and 743-854. Donors were chiefly white British, with a greater number of females, and clonal diversity was perhaps underestimated.

TCRdb's table, derived via immunoSEQ multiplex PCR, lists solely in-frame clones and lacks some. Here the sample spans about 150,000 clones, less than 90% being singletons. Germline V gives CDR1 SGHRS, CDR2 YFSETQ. The ends were cut back, 0 bases at V and 3 bases at J, with 6 bases in the middle. The CDR3 is 14 residues long. The rearrangement joins TRBV5-1 to TRBJ2-2; D is ambiguous. The sample consisted of peripheral blood, taken on day 0 of AZD1222 vaccination. This clonotype originated in an adult in good health. This chain's CDR3 is CASSLDGYTGELFF. The CDR3 DNA is TGCGCCAGCAGCTTGGATGGTTACACCGGGGAGCTGTTTTTT.